The 22 T cell receptor beta chains listed next were all sequenced from one sample in a study of naive and memory T cell subsets. Treatment in this sample: skin biopsy from PPD injection site in Mantoux-positive individual. An oligonucleotide containing a UMI was ligated to the 3' end of TCR cDNA. Amplification of ligated cDNA took four PCR rounds with SP2 and nested alpha and beta constant primers. TCRdb processed the UMI-ligation and nested PCR reads anew with MiXCR; each CDR3 protein has one entry. The table shows some 21,000 distinct CDR3 sequences, with approximately 6.5% occurring only once. The specimen was skin, collected from a tuberculin skin test site. Receptors originate from an adult in good health.

This clonotype was counted at least ten times. V is TRBV4-1 and J is TRBJ2-1, with D hard to call. The CDR3 covers 16 residues. Germline values: CDR1 MGHRA, CDR2 YSYEKL. V was shortened by 5 bases and J by 6 bases, with 20 bases between the two germline ends. This CDR3 reads CASSGVGYLETNEQFF. The CDR3 DNA is TGCGCCAGCAGCGGGGTCGGCTATTTGGAGACCAATGAGCAGTTCTTC.

This chain's CDR3 is CASSFYGPGYEQYF. As DNA, the CDR3 is TGTGCCAGCAGCTTTTATGGGCCGGGTTACGAGCAGTACTTC. The chain is built from TRBV11-2 and TRBJ2-7; D is unclear. Germline V gene data show CDR1 as SGHAT and CDR2 as FQNNGV. V was shortened by 3 bases and J by 4 bases, with 13 bases between the two germline ends. This CDR3 region has 14 residues.

Many counts were recorded for this clonotype. The J gene is TRBJ2-1, the V gene TRBV12-3 or TRBV12-4; D not resolved. V shed 3 bases and J shed 2 bases, with 20 bases lying between them. This CDR3 has 18 residues. The DNA of the CDR3 is TGTGCCAGCAGTTTCCGTCTAGATCGCCAGTCGCCCTACAATGAGCAGTTCTTC. It translates to CASSFRLDRQSPYNEQFF.

V and J are TRBV20-1 and TRBJ1-4, with D tentatively TRBD1 (6 bases). Trimming removed 1 base from V and 8 bases from J, with 17 bases in between. The CDR3 sequence is 15 residues long. Germline V gene lookup returns CDR1 DFQATT and CDR2 SNEGSKA (reference sequence). CDR3 DNA sequence: TGCAGTGCTAGAGGTTTACAGGGACGCGGGGAAAAACTGTTTTTT. This sequence encodes CSARGLQGRGEKLFF.

This clonotype was seen ten or more times. The chain is built from TRBV3-1 and TRBJ1-1, with D perhaps matching TRBD1 (5 bases). V was trimmed by 5 bases and J by 1 base, leaving 8 bases between them. The CDR3 is 13 amino acids. Germline V CDR1 and CDR2: LGHDT, YNNKEL (reference sequence). The CDR3 DNA reads TGTGCCAGCAGCATCCAGGGGAACACTGAAGCTTTCTTT. Its translation is CASSIQGNTEAFF.

CDR3 nucleotides: TGTGCCAGCAGCCCGTCAACAGGGGTCAACTATGGCTACACCTTC. Its protein product is CASSPSTGVNYGYTF. The J gene is TRBJ1-2, the V gene TRBV5-4, with 7 bases aligning to TRBD1. V lost 4 bases, J lost 2 bases, and 8 bases stayed unmatched. The CDR3 runs 15 residues. The germline V gene has CDR1 SGHNT and CDR2 YYREEE (reference sequence).

This clonotype was seen at least ten times. The rearrangement links TRBV7-2 to TRBJ2-7; possible D gene TRBD2, 6 bases. V was trimmed by 0 bases and J by 2 bases, leaving 8 bases between them. The CDR3 totals 14 residues. Germline lookup yields CDR1 SGHTA and CDR2 FQGNSA. CDR3 loop: CASSLAEGAYEQYF. In DNA form, the CDR3 reads TGTGCCAGCAGCTTAGCGGAGGGCGCCTACGAGCAGTACTTC.

This clonotype has a count of ten or more. The chain carries TRBV4-2 and TRBJ2-3, with D unclear. V was clipped by 3 bases and J by 1 base, with 11 bases between them. The CDR3 totals 15 residues. The germline V gene has CDR1 LGHNA and CDR2 YNFKEQ. The CDR3 DNA is TGTGCCAGCAGCCATTCCACACAACGCACAGATACGCAGTATTTT. Translating it yields CASSHSTQRTDTQYF.

This clonotype was observed many times. The chain links TRBV6-6 to TRBJ1-4, with 7 bases identical to TRBD1. This CDR3 spans 16 amino acids. From germline, CDR1 is MNHNY and CDR2 SVGAGI (reference sequence). The V and J ends lost 6 bases and 5 bases, in that order; junction bases with no gene match: 12. The CDR3 region is CASRRRNRGLNEKLFF. CDR3 nucleotide sequence: TGTGCCAGCAGACGAAGAAACAGGGGTTTAAATGAAAAACTGTTTTTT.

The V gene is TRBV5-6, the J gene TRBJ2-3; tentative D call: TRBD1 (6 bases). The CDR3 is 13 amino acids. Germline-derived CDR1 and CDR2 are SGHDT and YYEEEE. V was cut by 4 bases and J by 4 bases, with 10 bases left in between. The CDR3 region is CASSIQGPDTQYF. The DNA for the CDR3 is TGTGCCAGCAGCATACAGGGACCAGATACGCAGTATTTT.

The chain combines TRBV28 with TRBJ1-5; D unclear. V gave up 2 bases and J gave up 4 bases, with 12 bases separating them. The CDR3 runs to 15 residues. Germline V gene sequence: CDR1 MDHEN, CDR2 SYDVKM. The CDR3 here is CASSLPSPRNQPQHF. In DNA, the CDR3 is TGTGCCAGCAGTTTACCGTCCCCTCGAAATCAGCCCCAGCATTTT. The full variable domain, with the rest looked up from reference TRBV28 and TRBJ1-5, is DVKVTQSSRYLVKRTGEKVFLECVQDMDHENMFWYRQDPGLGLRLIYFSYDVKMKEKGDIPEGYSVSREKKERFSLILESASTNQTSMYLCASSLPSPRNQPQHFGDGTRLSIL.

At least ten counts were recorded for this clonotype. V and J are TRBV28 and TRBJ2-7; TRBD1 is a possible D gene (6 bases). Trimming took 4 bases from V and 5 from J, leaving 18 bases between them. Germline values: CDR1 MDHEN, CDR2 SYDVKM. The CDR3 consists of 15 residues. The CDR3, as DNA: TGTGCCAGCAGTTCTGGGGACAATATTATCCACGAGCAGTACTTC. It is translated as CASSSGDNIIHEQYF.

This clonotype was recorded at least ten times. The chain couples TRBV6-2 or TRBV6-3 to TRBJ2-3; tentatively, D is TRBD1 (6 bases). This CDR3 region has 14 residues. Trimming took off 5 bases at V and 0 bases at J, with 9 bases between the two ends. Germline V gene data show CDR1 as MNHEY and CDR2 as SVGEGT. In DNA form, the CDR3 reads TGTGCCAGCAGTCCGGACAGAAGCACAGATACGCAGTATTTT. Protein product: CASSPDRSTDTQYF.

The rearrangement joins TRBV9 to TRBJ2-2; a possible D gene is TRBD2 (6 bases). Germline lookup yields CDR1 SGDLS and CDR2 YYNGEE. The CDR3 is 15 amino acids. V lost 4 bases and J lost 5, with 15 bases in between. CDR3 sequence reads: CASSPHLAVTGELFF. CDR3 nucleotides: TGTGCCAGCAGCCCACACTTAGCGGTGACCGGGGAGCTGTTTTTT.

This clonotype occurred many times. The chain carries TRBV7-3 and TRBJ2-3; 9 bases are a match to TRBD2. Germline lookup yields CDR1 SGHTA and CDR2 FQGTGA. V trimming: 2 bases; J trimming: 6 bases; junction bases outside the gene matches: 15. The length of the CDR3 is 18 residues. CDR3 residues: CASSLVGRISGSLDTQYF. In DNA, the CDR3 is TGTGCCAGCAGCTTAGTGGGGAGGATTAGCGGGAGTCTTGATACGCAGTATTTT.

This clonotype was recorded at least ten times. The V call is TRBV7-2, the J call TRBJ2-2; D assignment may be TRBD1 or TRBD2 (5 bases each). The CDR3 has 14 amino acids. Germline V gene lookup returns CDR1 SGHTA and CDR2 FQGNSA. V gave up 0 bases and J gave up 4 bases, with 6 bases separating them. This CDR3 is CASSLAGRTGELFF. For the CDR3, the DNA is TGTGCCAGCAGCTTAGCGGGACGCACCGGGGAGCTGTTTTTT.

The chain couples TRBV28 to TRBJ2-6; D call uncertain. Germline V gene sequence: CDR1 MDHEN, CDR2 SYDVKM. This CDR3 is 13 amino acids long. Trimming left V 7 bases short and J 0 bases short, with 4 bases between. CDR3 nucleotide sequence: TGTGCCAGCACTGTCTCTGGGGCCAACGTCCTGACTTTC. It yields the protein CASTVSGANVLTF. Filled out from reference TRBV28 and TRBJ2-6, the complete variable domain reads DVKVTQSSRYLVKRTGEKVFLECVQDMDHENMFWYRQDPGLGLRLIYFSYDVKMKEKGDIPEGYSVSREKKERFSLILESASTNQTSMYLCASTVSGANVLTFGAGSRLTVL.

This clonotype was seen repeatedly, ten times or more. The chain is built from TRBV5-1 and TRBJ2-2, with no clear D. V lost 3 bases, J lost 7 bases, and 16 bases lay in between. This CDR3 is built from 15 residues. Germline lookup yields CDR1 SGHRS and CDR2 YFSETQ. The CDR3 here is CASSWADPLSGELFF. Written as DNA, the CDR3 is TGCGCCAGCAGCTGGGCGGACCCGTTGAGCGGGGAGCTGTTTTTT.

Comment on this clonotype: A read error may explain this, as a much larger clone is one base away. The rearrangement links TRBV7-9 to TRBJ2-5, with D possibly being TRBD2 (5 bases). In germline, CDR1 is SEHNR, CDR2 FQNEAQ (reference sequence). V was shortened by 2 bases and J by 4 bases, with 11 bases between the two germline ends. CDR3 size: 14 residues. In DNA form, the CDR3 reads TGTGCCAGCAGCTTAACTCTAGCAGGAGAGACCCAGTACTTC. Protein product: CASSLTLAGETQYF.

Written as DNA, the CDR3 is TGCAGTGCTCCGGCGGACGGGTGGCGGATTAGCACAGATACGCAGTATTTT. This sequence encodes CSAPADGWRISTDTQYF. The rearrangement joins TRBV20-1 to TRBJ2-3; D ambiguous. V dropped 5 bases and J dropped 0 bases, with 21 bases sitting between them. The CDR3 totals 17 residues. Germline loops: CDR1 DFQATT, CDR2 SNEGSKA (reference sequence).

The chain carries TRBV7-2 and TRBJ1-1; a weak D match, TRBD1 (6 bases). The V end lost 1 base, the J end lost 6 bases, and 15 bases lay between the germline ends. This CDR3 has 15 residues. CDR1 is SGHTA and CDR2 is FQGNSA in the germline V gene. CDR3 nucleotides: TGTGCCAGCAGCTTAGACTTAGGGGGAGTATCTGAAGCTTTCTTT. It codes for CASSLDLGGVSEAFF.

This clonotype occurred many times. The V gene is TRBV18, the J gene TRBJ1-1, with 8 bases identical to TRBD1. V dropped 10 bases and J dropped 2; count of bases not matched to a gene: 9. CDR3 length: 14 amino acids. Germline V gene data show CDR1 as KGHSH and CDR2 as LQKENI. The CDR3 sequence: CANGRDRLNTEAFF. The CDR3 region has the DNA TGTGCCAACGGACGGGACAGGCTAAACACTGAAGCTTTCTTT.